This entry concerns a single TCR beta chain. Using immunoSEQ multiplex PCR, the repertoire was profiled, and TCRdb retains in-frame clones only, with some absent. Among tens of thousands of clones, over 70% were seen once, and the ten largest hold about 3%. Seattle researchers signed up patients amid active infection and tracked them longitudinally. The CDR3 is made up of 15 amino acids. V lost 2 bases and J lost 5, with 18 bases in between. Germline V gene lookup returns CDR1 GTSNPN and CDR2 SVGIG (reference sequence). This specimen belongs to a study of blood T cell repertoires in COVID-19. The chain is built from TRBV30 and TRBJ1-1; possible D gene TRBD1, 5 bases. The origin of this receptor is a man in his sixties or seventies with COVID-19, enrolled during active disease. The sequenced sample was peripheral blood. CDR3 nucleotide sequence: TGTGCCTGGAGTCCACCCCTTGGCGGGGGAACTGAAGCTTTCTTT. It translates to CAWSPPLGGGTEAFF.